The present TCR beta chain was sequenced within a study of shared T cell receptors in the human thymus. Only in-frame clones appear in the TCRdb table, and some are missing; sequencing was by immunoSEQ multiplex PCR. The table lists about 660,000 clones, more than 75% of them singletons, with approximately 0.01% in the top ten. Germline V lookup: CDR1 SGHRS, CDR2 YFSETQ. CDR3 length: 14 amino acids. Between the trimmed V and J ends, which lost 4 bases and 5 bases, there was a span of 15 bases. The sample also formed part of further work on human thymus T cells. That study adds: Resections removed during corrective heart surgery provided the thymus tissue used. In thymic and blood repertoires alike, V and J usage looked biased. Unrelated individuals had highly overlapping thymic repertoires, as reported in related research.

V usage is TRBV5-1 and J usage is TRBJ2-5; unclear D gene. This receptor was identified in a boy under three years old with a congenital heart defect. Input material: thymocytes. CDR3 sequence (DNA): TGCGCCAGCAGCACTTCTAGAAGTATGGAGACCCAGTACTTC. Protein: CASSTSRSMETQYF.